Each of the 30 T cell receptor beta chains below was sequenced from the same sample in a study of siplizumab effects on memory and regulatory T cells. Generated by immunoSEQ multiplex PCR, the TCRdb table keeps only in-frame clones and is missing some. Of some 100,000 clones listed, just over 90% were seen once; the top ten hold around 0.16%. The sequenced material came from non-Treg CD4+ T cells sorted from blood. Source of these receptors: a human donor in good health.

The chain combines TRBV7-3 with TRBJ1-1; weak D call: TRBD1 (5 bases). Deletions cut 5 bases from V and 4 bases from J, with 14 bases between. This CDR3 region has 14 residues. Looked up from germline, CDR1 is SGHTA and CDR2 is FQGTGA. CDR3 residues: CASSPLGGSTEAFF. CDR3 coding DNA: TGTGCCAGCAGCCCCTTGGGGGGAAGCACTGAAGCTTTCTTT.

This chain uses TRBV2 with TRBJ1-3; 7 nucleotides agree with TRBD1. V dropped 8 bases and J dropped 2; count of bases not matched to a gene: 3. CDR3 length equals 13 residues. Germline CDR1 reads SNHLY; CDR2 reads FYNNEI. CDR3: CASRQGPGNTIYF. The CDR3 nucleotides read TGTGCCAGCCGACAGGGCCCTGGAAACACCATATATTTT.

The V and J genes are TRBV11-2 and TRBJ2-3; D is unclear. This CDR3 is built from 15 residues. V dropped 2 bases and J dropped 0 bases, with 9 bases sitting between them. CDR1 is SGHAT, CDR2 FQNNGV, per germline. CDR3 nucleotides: TGTGCCAGCAGCTTACTTCTCGTTAGCACAGATACGCAGTATTTT. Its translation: CASSLLLVSTDTQYF.

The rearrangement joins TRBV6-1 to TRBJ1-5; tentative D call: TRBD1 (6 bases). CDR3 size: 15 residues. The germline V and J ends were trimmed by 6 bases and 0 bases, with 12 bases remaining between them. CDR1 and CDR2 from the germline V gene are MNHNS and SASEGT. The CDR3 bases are TGTGCCAGCAGGAGAAACAGGGTTAGCAATCAGCCCCAGCATTTT. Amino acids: CASRRNRVSNQPQHF.

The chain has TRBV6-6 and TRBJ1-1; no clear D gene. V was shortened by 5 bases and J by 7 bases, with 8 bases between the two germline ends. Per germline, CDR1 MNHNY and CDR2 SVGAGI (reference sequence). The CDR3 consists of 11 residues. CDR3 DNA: TGTGCCAGCAGTACCGCCTATGAAGCTTTCTTT. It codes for CASSTAYEAFF.

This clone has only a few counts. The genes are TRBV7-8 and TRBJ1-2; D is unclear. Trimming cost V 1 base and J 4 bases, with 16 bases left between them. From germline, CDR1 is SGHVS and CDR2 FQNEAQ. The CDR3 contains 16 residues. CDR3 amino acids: CASSLGPRTATYGYTF. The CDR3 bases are TGTGCCAGCAGCTTAGGCCCCCGGACGGCCACCTATGGCTACACCTTC.

The CDR3: CASSQPEGGRALNYGYTF. DNA of the CDR3: TGTGCCAGCAGCCAACCGGAGGGGGGCAGGGCTCTTAACTATGGCTACACCTTC. This chain joins TRBV4-2 and TRBJ1-2, with a tentative D call TRBD1 (6 bases). Germline loops: CDR1 LGHNA, CDR2 YNFKEQ. CDR3 length: 18 residues. V shed 2 bases and J shed 1 base, with 20 bases lying between them.

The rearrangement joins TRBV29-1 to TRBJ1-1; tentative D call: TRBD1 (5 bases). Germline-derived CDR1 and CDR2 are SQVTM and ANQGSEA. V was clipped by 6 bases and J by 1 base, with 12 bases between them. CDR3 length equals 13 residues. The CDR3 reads CSVYGTTNTEAFF. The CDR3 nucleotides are TGCAGCGTCTACGGGACTACGAACACTGAAGCTTTCTTT.

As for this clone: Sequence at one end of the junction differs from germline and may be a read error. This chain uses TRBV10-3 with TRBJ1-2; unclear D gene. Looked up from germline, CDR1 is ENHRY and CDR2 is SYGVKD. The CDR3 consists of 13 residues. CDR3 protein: CAISAEPNYGYTF. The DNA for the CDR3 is TGTGCCATCAGTGCCGAACCTAATTATGGCTACACCTTC.

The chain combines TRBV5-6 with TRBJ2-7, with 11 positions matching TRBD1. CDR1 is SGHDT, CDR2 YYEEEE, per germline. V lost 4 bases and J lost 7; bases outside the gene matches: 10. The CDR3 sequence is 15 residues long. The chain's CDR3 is CASSEGQGATGEQYF. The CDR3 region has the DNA TGTGCCAGCAGCGAAGGACAGGGGGCTACAGGAGAGCAGTACTTC.

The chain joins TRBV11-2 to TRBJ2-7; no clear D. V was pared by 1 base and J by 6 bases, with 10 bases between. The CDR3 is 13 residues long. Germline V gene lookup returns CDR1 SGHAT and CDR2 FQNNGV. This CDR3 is CASSLVGAREQYF. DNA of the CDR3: TGTGCCAGCAGCTTAGTAGGAGCTCGCGAGCAGTACTTC.

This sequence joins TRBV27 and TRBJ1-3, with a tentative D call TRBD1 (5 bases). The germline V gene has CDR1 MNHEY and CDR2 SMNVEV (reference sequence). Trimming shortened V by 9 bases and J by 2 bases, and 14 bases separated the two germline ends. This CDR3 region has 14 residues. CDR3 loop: CASVQEEAGNTIYF. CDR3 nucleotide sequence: TGTGCCAGTGTACAGGAAGAAGCTGGAAACACCATATATTTT.

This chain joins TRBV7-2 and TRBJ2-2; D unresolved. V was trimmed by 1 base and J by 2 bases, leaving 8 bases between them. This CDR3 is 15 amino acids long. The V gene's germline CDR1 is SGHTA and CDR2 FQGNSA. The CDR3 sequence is CASSLGVLNTGELFF. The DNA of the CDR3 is TGTGCCAGCAGCTTAGGGGTTTTAAACACCGGGGAGCTGTTTTTT.

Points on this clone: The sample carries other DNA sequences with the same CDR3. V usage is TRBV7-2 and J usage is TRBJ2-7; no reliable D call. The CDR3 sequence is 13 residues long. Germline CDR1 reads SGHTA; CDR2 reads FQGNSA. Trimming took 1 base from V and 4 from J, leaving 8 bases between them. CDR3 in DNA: TGTGCCAGCAGCTTAGGCCAGCTTTACGAGCAGTACTTC. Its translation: CASSLGQLYEQYF.

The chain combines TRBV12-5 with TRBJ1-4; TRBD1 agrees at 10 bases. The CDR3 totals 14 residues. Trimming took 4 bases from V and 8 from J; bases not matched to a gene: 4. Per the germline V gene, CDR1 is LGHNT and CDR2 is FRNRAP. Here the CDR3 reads CASGSGQGGEKLFF. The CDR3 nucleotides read TGTGCTAGTGGTTCCGGACAGGGGGGAGAAAAACTGTTTTTT.

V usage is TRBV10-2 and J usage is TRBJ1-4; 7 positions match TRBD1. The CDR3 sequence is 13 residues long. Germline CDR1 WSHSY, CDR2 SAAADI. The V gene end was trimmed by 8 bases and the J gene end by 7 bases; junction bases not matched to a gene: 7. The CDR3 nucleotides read TGCGCCAGCGGAGGGGGCGCAGGTGAAAAACTGTTTTTT. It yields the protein CASGGGAGEKLFF.

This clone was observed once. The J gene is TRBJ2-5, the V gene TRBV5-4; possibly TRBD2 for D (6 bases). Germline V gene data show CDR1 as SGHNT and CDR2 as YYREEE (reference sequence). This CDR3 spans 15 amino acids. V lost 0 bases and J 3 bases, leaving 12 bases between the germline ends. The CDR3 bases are TGTGCCAGCAGCTTGGATGCGGGGTTAAAAGAGACCCAGTACTTC. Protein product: CASSLDAGLKETQYF.

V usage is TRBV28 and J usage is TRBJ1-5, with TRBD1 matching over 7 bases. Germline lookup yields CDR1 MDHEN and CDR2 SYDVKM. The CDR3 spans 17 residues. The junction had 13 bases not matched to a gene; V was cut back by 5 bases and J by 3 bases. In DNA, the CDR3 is TGTGCCAGCAGTCCCAACCCAACCGGGACAGTCAATCAGCCCCAGCATTTT. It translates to CASSPNPTGTVNQPQHF.

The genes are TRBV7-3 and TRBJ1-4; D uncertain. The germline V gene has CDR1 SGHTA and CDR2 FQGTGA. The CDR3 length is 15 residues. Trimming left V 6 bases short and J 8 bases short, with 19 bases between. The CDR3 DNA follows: TGTGCCAGCAGATTTCTAGGCCAGCCCCTAGAAAAACTGTTTTTT. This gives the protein CASRFLGQPLEKLFF. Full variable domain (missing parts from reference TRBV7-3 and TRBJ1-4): GAGVSQTPSNKVTEKGKYVELRCDPISGHTALYWYRQSLGQGPEFLIYFQGTGAADDSGLPNDRFFAVRPEGSVSTLKIQRTERGDSAVYLCASRFLGQPLEKLFFGSGTQLSVL.

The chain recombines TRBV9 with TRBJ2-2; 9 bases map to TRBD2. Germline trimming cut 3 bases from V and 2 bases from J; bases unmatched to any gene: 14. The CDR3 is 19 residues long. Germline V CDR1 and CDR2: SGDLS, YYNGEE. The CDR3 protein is CASSDYEPGRGGNTGELFF. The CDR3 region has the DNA TGTGCCAGCAGCGACTATGAACCGGGGCGGGGGGGAAACACCGGGGAGCTGTTTTTT.

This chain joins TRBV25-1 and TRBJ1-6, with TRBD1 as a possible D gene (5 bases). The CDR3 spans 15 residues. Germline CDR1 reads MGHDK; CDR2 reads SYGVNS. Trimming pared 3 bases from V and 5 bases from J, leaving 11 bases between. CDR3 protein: CASSDRGRDNSPLHF. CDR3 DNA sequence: TGTGCCAGCAGTGATCGGGGCAGGGATAATTCACCCCTCCACTTT.

The CDR3 sequence: CASSLNRGHTEAFF. In DNA form, the CDR3 reads TGTGCCAGCTCACTAAACAGGGGGCACACTGAAGCTTTCTTT. The gene calls are TRBV18 and TRBJ1-1; 9 positions match TRBD1. V lost 4 bases and J lost 3; bases outside the gene matches: 3. Germline V gene lookup returns CDR1 KGHSH and CDR2 LQKENI. The CDR3 spans 14 residues.

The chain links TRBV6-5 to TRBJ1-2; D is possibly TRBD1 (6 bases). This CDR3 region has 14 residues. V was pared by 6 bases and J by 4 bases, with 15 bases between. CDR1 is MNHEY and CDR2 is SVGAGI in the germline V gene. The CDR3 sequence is CASSHSDRSYGYTF. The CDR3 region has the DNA TGTGCCAGCAGCCACTCCGACAGGTCCTATGGCTACACCTTC.

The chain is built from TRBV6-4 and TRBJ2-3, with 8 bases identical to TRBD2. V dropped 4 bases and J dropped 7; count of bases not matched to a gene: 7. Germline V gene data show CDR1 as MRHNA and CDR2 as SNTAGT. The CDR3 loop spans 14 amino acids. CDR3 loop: CASSGGGGSNTQYF. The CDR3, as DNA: TGTGCCAGCAGTGGCGGCGGGGGGTCAAATACGCAGTATTTT.

CDR3 amino acids: CASKQNYGYTF. The CDR3 DNA is TGTGCCAGTAAGCAGAACTATGGCTACACCTTC. The chain combines TRBV19 with TRBJ1-2; D gene unclear. The CDR3 has 11 residues. In germline, CDR1 is LNHDA, CDR2 SQIVND (reference sequence). Trimming pared 7 bases from V and 2 bases from J, leaving 5 bases between.

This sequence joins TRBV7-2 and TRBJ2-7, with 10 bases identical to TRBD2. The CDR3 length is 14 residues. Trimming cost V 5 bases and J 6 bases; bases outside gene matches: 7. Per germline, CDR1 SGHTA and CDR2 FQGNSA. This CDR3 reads CASSALAGVTEQYF. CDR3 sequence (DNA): TGTGCCAGCAGCGCCCTAGCGGGGGTAACCGAGCAGTACTTC.

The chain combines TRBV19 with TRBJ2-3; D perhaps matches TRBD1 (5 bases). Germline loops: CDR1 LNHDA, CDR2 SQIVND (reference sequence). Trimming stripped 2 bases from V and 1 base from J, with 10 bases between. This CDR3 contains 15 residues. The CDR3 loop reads CASSINGRGTDTQYF. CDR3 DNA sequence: TGTGCCAGTAGTATAAACGGCAGGGGCACAGATACGCAGTATTTT.

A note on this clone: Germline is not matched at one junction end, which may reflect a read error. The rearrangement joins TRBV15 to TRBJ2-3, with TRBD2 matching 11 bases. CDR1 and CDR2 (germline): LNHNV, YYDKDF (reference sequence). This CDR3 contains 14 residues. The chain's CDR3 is CATSRDFGTSGGLF. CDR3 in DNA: TGTGCCACCAGCAGAGATTTTGGAACTAGCGGGGGACTTTTT.

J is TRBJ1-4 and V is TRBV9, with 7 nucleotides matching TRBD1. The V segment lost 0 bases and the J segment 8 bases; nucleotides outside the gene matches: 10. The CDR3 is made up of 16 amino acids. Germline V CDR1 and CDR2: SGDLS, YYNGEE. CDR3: CASSVGSGTVREKLFF. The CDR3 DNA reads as TGTGCCAGCAGCGTAGGCTCCGGGACAGTCAGAGAAAAACTGTTTTTT.

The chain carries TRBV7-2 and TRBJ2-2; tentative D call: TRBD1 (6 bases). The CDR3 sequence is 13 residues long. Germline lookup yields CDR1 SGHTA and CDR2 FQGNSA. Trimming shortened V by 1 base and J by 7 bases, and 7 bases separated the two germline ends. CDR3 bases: TGTGCCAGCAGCTTAGAAGGGGGCGGGGAGCTGTTTTTT. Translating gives CASSLEGGGELFF.